This T cell receptor (beta chain) is from a study of molecular identifiers for immune sequencing clone quantification. Regarding the study as a whole: Clones above 20 RNA copies contained over 98% of effector molecules and under 1% of naive molecules.

TCRdb recomputed calls from the PCR reads with MiXCR, one row per CDR3 protein. The sample yields a few hundred thousand distinct CDR3 sequences, around a fifth seen once. Sorted inputs of about 17,000 to 1,100,000 cells, with 10%, 30% or 50% RNA, yielded naive CD8 libraries. CD8+CD4-CCR7+CD45RA+ cells were sorted as naive CD8 T cells. Concerning this clonotype itself: Its antigen is as yet unknown.

V was clipped by 4 bases and J by 0 bases, with 18 bases between them. The germline CDR1 and CDR2 sequences are SEHNR and FQNEAQ (reference sequence). CDR3 length: 18 amino acids. The receptor's source is a human donor in good health. Some libraries in this study had Jurkat cell RNA spiked in. This chain links TRBV7-9 with TRBJ2-2, with no clear D. Sequences were obtained from naive CD8+ T cells from blood, with Jurkat cell RNA spiked in. Described subset: FACS-sorted CD8+CD4-CCR7+CD45RA+ naive T cells. CDR3 in amino acids: CASSSPRLGLANTGELFF. DNA for the CDR3: TGTGCCAGCAGCTCCCCCCGGCTAGGTCTAGCGAACACCGGGGAGCTGTTTTTT.